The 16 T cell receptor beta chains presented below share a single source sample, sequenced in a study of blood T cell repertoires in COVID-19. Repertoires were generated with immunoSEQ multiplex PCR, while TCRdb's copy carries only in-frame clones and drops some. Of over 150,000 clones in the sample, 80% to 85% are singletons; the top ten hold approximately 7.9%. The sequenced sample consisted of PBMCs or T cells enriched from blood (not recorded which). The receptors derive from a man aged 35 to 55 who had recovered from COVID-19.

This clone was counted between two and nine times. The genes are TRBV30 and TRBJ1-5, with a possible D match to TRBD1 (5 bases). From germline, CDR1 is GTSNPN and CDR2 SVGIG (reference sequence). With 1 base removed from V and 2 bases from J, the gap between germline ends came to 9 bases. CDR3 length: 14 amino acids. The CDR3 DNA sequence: TGTGCCTGGAGTGCAGGGTCCGGCAATCAGCCCCAGCATTTT. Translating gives CAWSAGSGNQPQHF.

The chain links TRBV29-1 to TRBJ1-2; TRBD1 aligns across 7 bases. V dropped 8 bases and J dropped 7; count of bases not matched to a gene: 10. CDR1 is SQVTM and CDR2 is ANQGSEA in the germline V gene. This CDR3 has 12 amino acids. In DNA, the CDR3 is TGCAGCTCGTTCGGGACAGACGGTGGCTACACCTTC. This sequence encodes CSSFGTDGGYTF.

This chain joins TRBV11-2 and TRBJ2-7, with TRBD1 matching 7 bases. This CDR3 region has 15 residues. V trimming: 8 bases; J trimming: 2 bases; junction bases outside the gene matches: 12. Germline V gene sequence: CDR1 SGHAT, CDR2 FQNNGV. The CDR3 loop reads CASRTPRDRTYEQYF. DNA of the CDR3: TGTGCCAGCCGGACACCCCGGGACAGAACCTACGAGCAGTACTTC.

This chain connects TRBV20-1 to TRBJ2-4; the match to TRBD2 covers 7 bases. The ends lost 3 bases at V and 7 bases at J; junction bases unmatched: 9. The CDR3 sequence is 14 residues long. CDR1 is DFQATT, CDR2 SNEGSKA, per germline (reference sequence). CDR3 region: CSASSTGGMNIQYF. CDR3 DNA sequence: TGCAGTGCTAGTTCTACGGGGGGTATGAACATTCAGTACTTC.

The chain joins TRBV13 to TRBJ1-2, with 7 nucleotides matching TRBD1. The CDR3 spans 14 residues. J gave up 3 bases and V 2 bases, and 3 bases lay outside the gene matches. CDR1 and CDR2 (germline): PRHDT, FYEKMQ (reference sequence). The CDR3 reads CASSLKGADYGYTF. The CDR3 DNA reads TGTGCCAGCAGCTTAAAGGGGGCCGACTATGGCTACACCTTC.

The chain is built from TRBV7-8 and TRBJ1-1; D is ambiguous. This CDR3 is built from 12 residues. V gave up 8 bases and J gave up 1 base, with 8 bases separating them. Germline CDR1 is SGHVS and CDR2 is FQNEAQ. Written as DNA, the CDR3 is TGTGCCAGCCAGCGGGGGAACACTGAAGCTTTCTTT. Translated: CASQRGNTEAFF.

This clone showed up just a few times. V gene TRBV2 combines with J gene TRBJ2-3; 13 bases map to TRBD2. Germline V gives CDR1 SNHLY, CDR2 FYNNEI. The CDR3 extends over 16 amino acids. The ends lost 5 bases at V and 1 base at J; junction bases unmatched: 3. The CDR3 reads CASSRGLAGGTDTQYF. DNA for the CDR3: TGTGCCAGCAGTAGAGGACTAGCGGGGGGCACAGATACGCAGTATTTT.

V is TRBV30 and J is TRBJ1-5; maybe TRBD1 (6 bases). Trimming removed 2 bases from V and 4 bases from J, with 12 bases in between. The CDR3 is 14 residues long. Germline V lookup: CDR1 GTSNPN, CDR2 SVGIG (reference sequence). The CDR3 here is CAWSRTGMNQPQHF. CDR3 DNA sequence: TGTGCCTGGAGTCGAACAGGGATGAATCAGCCCCAGCATTTT.

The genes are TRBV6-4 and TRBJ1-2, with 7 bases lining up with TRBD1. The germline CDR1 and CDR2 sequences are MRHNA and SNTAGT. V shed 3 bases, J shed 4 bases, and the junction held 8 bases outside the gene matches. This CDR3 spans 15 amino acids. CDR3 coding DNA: TGTGCCAGCAGTGAAACAGGGGCCTCGGGCTATGGCTACACCTTC. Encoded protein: CASSETGASGYGYTF.

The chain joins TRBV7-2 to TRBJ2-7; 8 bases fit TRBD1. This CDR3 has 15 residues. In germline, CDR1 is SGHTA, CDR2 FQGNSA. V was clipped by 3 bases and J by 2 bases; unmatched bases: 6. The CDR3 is CASSFSGTGAYEQYF. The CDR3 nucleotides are TGTGCCAGCAGCTTTAGTGGGACAGGAGCCTACGAGCAGTACTTC.

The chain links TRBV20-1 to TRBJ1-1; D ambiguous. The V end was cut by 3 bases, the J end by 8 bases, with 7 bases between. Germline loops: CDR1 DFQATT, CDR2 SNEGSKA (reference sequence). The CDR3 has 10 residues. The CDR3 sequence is CSARGEEAFF. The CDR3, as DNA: TGCAGTGCTAGGGGAGAAGAAGCTTTCTTT.

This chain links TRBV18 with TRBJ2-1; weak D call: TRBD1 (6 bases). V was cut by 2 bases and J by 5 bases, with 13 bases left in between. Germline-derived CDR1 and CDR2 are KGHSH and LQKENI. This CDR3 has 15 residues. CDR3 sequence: CASSPDGTHNNEQFF. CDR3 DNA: TGTGCCAGCTCACCAGACGGGACACACAACAATGAGCAGTTCTTC.

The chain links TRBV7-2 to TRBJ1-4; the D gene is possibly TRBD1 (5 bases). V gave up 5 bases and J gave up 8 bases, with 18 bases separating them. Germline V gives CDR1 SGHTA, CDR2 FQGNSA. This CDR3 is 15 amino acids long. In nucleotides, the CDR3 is TGTGCCAGCAGCCCCGGGGCGGGGGTCGGAGAAAAACTGTTTTTT. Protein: CASSPGAGVGEKLFF.

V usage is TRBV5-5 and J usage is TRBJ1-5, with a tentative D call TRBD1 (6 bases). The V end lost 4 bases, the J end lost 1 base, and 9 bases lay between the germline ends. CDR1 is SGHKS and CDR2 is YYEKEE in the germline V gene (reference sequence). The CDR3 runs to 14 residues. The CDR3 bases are TGTGCCAGCAGCCTGGGACAAAGCAATCAGCCCCAGCATTTT. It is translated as CASSLGQSNQPQHF.

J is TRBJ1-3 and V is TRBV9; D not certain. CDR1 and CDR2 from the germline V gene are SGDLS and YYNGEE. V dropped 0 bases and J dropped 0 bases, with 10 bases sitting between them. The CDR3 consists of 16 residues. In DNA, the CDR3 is TGTGCCAGCAGCGTAGACGGAGGTAGCTCTGGAAACACCATATATTTT. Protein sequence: CASSVDGGSSGNTIYF.

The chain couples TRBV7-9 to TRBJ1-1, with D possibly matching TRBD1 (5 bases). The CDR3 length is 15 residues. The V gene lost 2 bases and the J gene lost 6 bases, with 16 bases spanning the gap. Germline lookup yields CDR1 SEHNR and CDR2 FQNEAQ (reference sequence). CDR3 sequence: CASSLMSWGSAEAFF. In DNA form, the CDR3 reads TGTGCCAGCAGCTTAATGTCGTGGGGCTCGGCTGAAGCTTTCTTT.